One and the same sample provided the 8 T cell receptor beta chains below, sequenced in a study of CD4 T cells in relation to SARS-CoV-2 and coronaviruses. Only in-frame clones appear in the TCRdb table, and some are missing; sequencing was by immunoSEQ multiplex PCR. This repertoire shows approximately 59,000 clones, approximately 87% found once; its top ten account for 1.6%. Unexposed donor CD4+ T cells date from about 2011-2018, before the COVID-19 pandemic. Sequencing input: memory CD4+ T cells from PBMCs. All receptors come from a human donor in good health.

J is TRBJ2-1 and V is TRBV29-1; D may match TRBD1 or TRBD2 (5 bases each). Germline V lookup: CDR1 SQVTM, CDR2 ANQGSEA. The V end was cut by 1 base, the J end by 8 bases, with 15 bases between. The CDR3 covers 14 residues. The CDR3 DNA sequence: TGCAGCGTTGAAGGAGCGAGAGGGGCCGATGAGCAGTTCTTC. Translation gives CSVEGARGADEQFF.

CDR3 in DNA: TGCGCCAGCAGCCATTCCGGGACAGGGGGCGACGAGCAGTACTTC. Translating gives CASSHSGTGGDEQYF. The V and J genes are TRBV5-1 and TRBJ2-7; 12 nucleotides agree with TRBD1. From germline, CDR1 is SGHRS and CDR2 YFSETQ. The CDR3 totals 15 residues. The V segment lost 4 bases and the J segment 5 bases; nucleotides outside the gene matches: 7.

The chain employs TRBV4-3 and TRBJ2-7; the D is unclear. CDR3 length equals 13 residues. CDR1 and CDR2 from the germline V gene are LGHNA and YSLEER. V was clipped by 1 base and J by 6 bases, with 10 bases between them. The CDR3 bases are TGCGCCAGCAGCCAAGGAGGTGGGCTCGAGCAGTACTTC. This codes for CASSQGGGLEQYF.

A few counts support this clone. The CDR3 spells CASSARAYEQYF. In DNA, the CDR3 is TGTGCCAGTAGTGCAAGAGCCTACGAGCAGTACTTC. V is TRBV19 and J is TRBJ2-7; D not certain. Deletions cut 5 bases from V and 2 bases from J, with 7 bases between. CDR1 is LNHDA and CDR2 is SQIVND in the germline V gene (reference sequence). The CDR3 runs to 12 residues.

DNA of the CDR3: TGTGCCAGCAGCCCCCCATCCTCTGGGGCCAACGTCCTGACTTTC. Its protein product is CASSPPSSGANVLTF. The V gene is TRBV28, the J gene TRBJ2-6; D unclear. Germline CDR1 and CDR2: MDHEN and SYDVKM. The V end was cut by 6 bases, the J end by 0 bases, with 9 bases between. This CDR3 contains 15 residues. The full variable domain, with the rest looked up from reference TRBV28 and TRBJ2-6, is DVKVTQSSRYLVKRTGEKVFLECVQDMDHENMFWYRQDPGLGLRLIYFSYDVKMKEKGDIPEGYSVSREKKERFSLILESASTNQTSMYLCASSPPSSGANVLTFGAGSRLTVL.

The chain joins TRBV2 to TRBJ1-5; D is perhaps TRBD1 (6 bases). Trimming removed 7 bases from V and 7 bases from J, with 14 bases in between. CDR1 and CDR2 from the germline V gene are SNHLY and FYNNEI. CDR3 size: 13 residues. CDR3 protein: CASTLDSGQPQHF. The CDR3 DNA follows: TGTGCCAGCACCCTGGACAGTGGACAGCCCCAGCATTTT.

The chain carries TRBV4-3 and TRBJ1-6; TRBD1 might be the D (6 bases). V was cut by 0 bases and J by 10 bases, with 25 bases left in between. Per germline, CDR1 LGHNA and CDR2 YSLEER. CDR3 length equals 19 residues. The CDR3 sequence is CASSQDTHTLTGTHSPLHF. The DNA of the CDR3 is TGCGCCAGCAGCCAAGATACCCATACCCTTACAGGGACCCACTCACCCCTCCACTTT.

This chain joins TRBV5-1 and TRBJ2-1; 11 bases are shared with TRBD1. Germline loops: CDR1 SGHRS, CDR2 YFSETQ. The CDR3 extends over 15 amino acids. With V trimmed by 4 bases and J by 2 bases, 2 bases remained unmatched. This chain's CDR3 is CASSEGQGAYNEQFF. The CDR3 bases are TGCGCCAGCAGCGAGGGACAGGGGGCCTACAATGAGCAGTTCTTC.